Below are 31 T cell receptor beta chains sequenced from a single sample in a study of cytomegalovirus exposure and HLA in healthy donors. A multiplex PCR was run with 60 Vbeta primers and 13 Jbeta primers. Using immunoSEQ multiplex PCR, the repertoire was profiled, and TCRdb retains in-frame clones only, with some absent. This sample has under 200,000 clones; over 80% occur once, and the top ten carry about 5.7%. The sequencing sample was made of PBMCs. These TCRs come from a man between 35 and 55 years old in good health and CMV-seropositive.

In regard to this clone: The same CDR3 arises from other DNA sequences in this sample as well. This chain connects TRBV7-2 to TRBJ2-3; 8 bases line up with TRBD2. CDR3 size: 15 residues. Germline V gene lookup returns CDR1 SGHTA and CDR2 FQGNSA. Losses at the gene ends were 0 bases for V and 1 base for J; bases not matched to a gene: 0. CDR3 in amino acids: CASSLASGGTDTQYF. CDR3 in DNA: TGTGCCAGCAGCTTAGCTAGCGGGGGCACAGATACGCAGTATTTT.

The chain uses TRBV5-1 and TRBJ2-7; TRBD1 might be the D (6 bases). Trimming removed 1 base at V and 3 bases at J, with 8 bases between. The CDR3 is made up of 13 amino acids. Germline CDR1 and CDR2: SGHRS and YFSETQ. The CDR3 coding sequence is TGCGCCAGCAGCTTGCAGGACAGCTACGAGCAGTACTTC. This gives the protein CASSLQDSYEQYF.

The V gene is TRBV7-3, the J gene TRBJ1-2; the D gene is possibly TRBD1 (6 bases). Trimming took 1 base from V and 8 from J, leaving 11 bases between them. This CDR3 is built from 13 residues. CDR1 is SGHTA and CDR2 is FQGTGA in the germline V gene. The CDR3 protein is CASSLMGAVGYTF. The CDR3 nucleotides read TGTGCCAGCAGCTTAATGGGGGCGGTAGGCTACACCTTC. The full variable domain, its missing parts supplied by reference TRBV7-3 and TRBJ1-2, is GAGVSQTPSNKVTEKGKYVELRCDPISGHTALYWYRQSLGQGPEFLIYFQGTGAADDSGLPNDRFFAVRPEGSVSTLKIQRTERGDSAVYLCASSLMGAVGYTFGSGTRLTVV.

This chain joins TRBV9 and TRBJ1-3; tentatively, D is TRBD1 (5 bases). The V gene's germline CDR1 is SGDLS and CDR2 YYNGEE. V was pared by 0 bases and J by 2 bases, with 15 bases between. The CDR3 extends over 17 amino acids. The CDR3 sequence: CASSVAGYGGAGNTIYF. DNA of the CDR3: TGTGCCAGCAGCGTAGCGGGTTATGGAGGGGCTGGAAACACCATATATTTT.

This chain links TRBV7-9 with TRBJ2-3; perhaps TRBD1 as D (6 bases). Trimming left V 7 bases short and J 4 bases short, with 12 bases between. Looked up from germline, CDR1 is SEHNR and CDR2 is FQNEAQ (reference sequence). The CDR3 runs to 13 residues. In DNA form, the CDR3 reads TGTGCCAGCATCTCACAGGGCCCAGATACGCAGTATTTT. Amino acid sequence: CASISQGPDTQYF.

For this clone: Other DNA sequences in the sample encode the same CDR3. The V gene is TRBV5-1, the J gene TRBJ2-5; possibly TRBD1 for D (6 bases). This CDR3 comprises 13 residues. Germline V CDR1 and CDR2: SGHRS, YFSETQ. V lost 0 bases, J lost 5 bases, and 8 bases lay in between. CDR3 DNA sequence: TGCGCCAGCAGCTTGGGGGGGCGGGAGACCCAGTACTTC. Its translation: CASSLGGRETQYF.

The chain uses TRBV5-6 and TRBJ2-2; the D gene is possibly TRBD2 (5 bases). Trimming removed 1 base at V and 2 bases at J, with 9 bases between. CDR3 length equals 15 residues. CDR1 and CDR2 from the germline V gene are SGHDT and YYEEEE. As DNA, the CDR3 is TGTGCCAGCAGCTTGCGAACTAGTAACACCGGGGAGCTGTTTTTT. It translates to CASSLRTSNTGELFF.

The chain combines TRBV29-1 with TRBJ2-5, with a tentative D call TRBD1 (5 bases). CDR3 length equals 12 residues. V was clipped by 5 bases and J by 2 bases, with 9 bases between them. The germline V gene has CDR1 SQVTM and CDR2 ANQGSEA. The CDR3 region is CSVWTFQETQYF. The CDR3 DNA is TGCAGCGTTTGGACATTTCAAGAGACCCAGTACTTC.

V gene TRBV6-6 combines with J gene TRBJ2-5; 7 bases map to TRBD1. The CDR3 sequence is 15 residues long. Germline lookup yields CDR1 MNHNY and CDR2 SVGAGI (reference sequence). Trimming cost V 6 bases and J 5 bases; bases outside gene matches: 12. The DNA for the CDR3 is TGTGCCAGCAGCCAACGACAGGGTGTCCAGGAGACCCAGTACTTC. Protein product: CASSQRQGVQETQYF.

The chain carries TRBV29-1 and TRBJ1-3; TRBD1 agrees at 9 bases. There are 14 residues in the CDR3. Losses at the gene ends were 8 bases for V and 0 bases for J; bases not matched to a gene: 5. CDR1 SQVTM and CDR2 ANQGSEA come from the germline V gene. The CDR3 DNA sequence: TGCAGCTTCGGGACAGGGACCTCTGGAAACACCATATATTTT. It codes for CSFGTGTSGNTIYF. The full variable domain, in which reference TRBV29-1 and TRBJ1-3 provide the parts outside the CDR3, is SAVISQKPSRDICQRGTSLTIQCQVDSQVTMMFWYRQQPGQSLTLIATANQGSEATYESGFVIDKFPISRPNLTFSTLTVSNMSPEDSSIYLCSFGTGTSGNTIYFGEGSWLTVV.

The chain links TRBV7-2 to TRBJ2-3; 9 bases are a match to TRBD2. V shed 4 bases, J shed 10 bases, and the junction held 3 bases outside the gene matches. This CDR3 region has 12 residues. CDR1 is SGHTA, CDR2 FQGNSA, per germline. CDR3 region: CASSSGLAAQYF. The CDR3 bases are TGTGCCAGCAGCTCGGGACTAGCCGCGCAGTATTTT. Filled out from reference TRBV7-2 and TRBJ2-3, the complete variable domain reads GAGVSQSPSNKVTEKGKDVELRCDPISGHTALYWYRQSLGQGLEFLIYFQGNSAPDKSGLPSDRFSAERTGGSVSTLTIQRTQQEDSAVYLCASSSGLAAQYFGPGTRLTVL.

About this clone itself: The sample has other DNA sequences that encode this CDR3 too. V gene TRBV27 combines with J gene TRBJ2-3; D ambiguous. V lost 0 bases and J 6 bases, leaving 10 bases between the germline ends. The CDR3 totals 14 residues. Looked up from germline, CDR1 is MNHEY and CDR2 is SMNVEV (reference sequence). CDR3 region: CASSLSAGSDTQYF. The CDR3 nucleotides are TGTGCCAGCAGTTTATCCGCCGGTAGTGATACGCAGTATTTT.

In nucleotides, the CDR3 is TGTGCCAGCAGGAGAACAGGGACCGGTATTCAGCCCCAGCATTTT. Translated, it gives CASRRTGTGIQPQHF. The J gene is TRBJ1-5, the V gene TRBV5-8; tentatively, D is TRBD1 (6 bases). Per the germline V gene, CDR1 is SGHTS and CDR2 is YDEGEE. CDR3 length equals 15 residues. The ends were cut back, 5 bases at V and 6 bases at J, with 18 bases in the middle.

J is TRBJ2-2 and V is TRBV6-1; 7 bases align to TRBD2. The CDR3 consists of 15 residues. Trimming at V came to 4 bases and at J to 7 bases, leaving 9 bases not matched to a gene. Germline V lookup: CDR1 MNHNS, CDR2 SASEGT. The CDR3 nucleotides are TGTGCCAGCAGTGCAGGCGGGGGATTGGGCGGGGAGCTGTTTTTT. Its protein product is CASSAGGGLGGELFF.

This rearrangement joins TRBV28 to TRBJ2-7, with TRBD1 as a possible D gene (5 bases). V lost 4 bases, J lost 6 bases, and 7 bases lay in between. CDR3 length: 11 residues. Looked up from germline, CDR1 is MDHEN and CDR2 is SYDVKM. CDR3 nucleotide sequence: TGTGCCAGCAGTTCAGGGTCCGAGCAGTACTTC. Amino acids: CASSSGSEQYF.

The chain is built from TRBV4-3 and TRBJ2-1, with 8 bases that match TRBD2. V trimming: 1 base; J trimming: 5 bases; junction bases outside the gene matches: 4. Germline CDR1 is LGHNA and CDR2 is YSLEER. The CDR3 length is 15 residues. CDR3: CASSQGTGGHNEQFF. In nucleotides, the CDR3 is TGCGCCAGCAGCCAAGGAACGGGGGGGCACAATGAGCAGTTCTTC.

This sequence joins TRBV15 and TRBJ2-7, with TRBD1 as a possible D gene (7 bases). The CDR3 is 15 amino acids. Germline values: CDR1 LNHNV, CDR2 YYDKDF (reference sequence). V gave up 0 bases and J gave up 6 bases, with 15 bases separating them. The CDR3 sequence is CATSREGTVGGEQYF. CDR3 nucleotides: TGTGCCACCAGCAGAGAAGGGACAGTGGGAGGCGAGCAGTACTTC. Variable domain in full (rest from reference TRBV15 and TRBJ2-7): DAMVIQNPRYQVTQFGKPVTLSCSQTLNHNVMYWYQQKSSQAPKLLFHYYDKDFNNEADTPDNFQSRRPNTSFCFLDIRSPGLGDTAMYLCATSREGTVGGEQYFGPGTRLTVT.

CDR3 residues: CASSGIRSGGKDTQYF. In DNA, the CDR3 is TGTGCCAGCAGTGGAATCAGATCGGGGGGCAAAGATACGCAGTATTTT. The genes are TRBV6-1 and TRBJ2-3, with D possibly being TRBD2 (7 bases). This CDR3 comprises 16 residues. Per germline, CDR1 MNHNS and CDR2 SASEGT. The V end was cut by 4 bases, the J end by 5 bases, with 19 bases between.

This sequence joins TRBV4-2 and TRBJ2-5, with TRBD2 as a possible D gene (5 bases). The CDR3 consists of 13 residues. Trimming took 5 bases from V and 4 from J, leaving 11 bases between them. Germline CDR1 LGHNA, CDR2 YNFKEQ. CDR3 nucleotides: TGTGCCAGCAGCGGCGGGTCGGGAGAGACCCAGTACTTC. Translation gives CASSGGSGETQYF.

The chain combines TRBV6-6 with TRBJ1-2; no clear D. Germline CDR1 reads MNHNY; CDR2 reads SVGAGI (reference sequence). CDR3 size: 14 residues. V shed 2 bases and J shed 3 bases, with 10 bases lying between them. This CDR3 is CASSYRGGDYGYTF. CDR3 sequence (DNA): TGTGCCAGCAGTTACCGGGGTGGTGACTATGGCTACACCTTC.

The chain is built from TRBV7-3 and TRBJ2-1, with D possibly matching TRBD1 (6 bases). This CDR3 has 16 amino acids. CDR1 SGHTA and CDR2 FQGTGA come from the germline V gene. V lost 1 base, J lost 5 bases, and 15 bases lay in between. CDR3 bases: TGTGCCAGCAGCTTAAGGCCAGGGGTGGGGGACAATGAGCAGTTCTTC. Its translation: CASSLRPGVGDNEQFF. Filled out from reference TRBV7-3 and TRBJ2-1, the complete variable domain reads GAGVSQTPSNKVTEKGKYVELRCDPISGHTALYWYRQSLGQGPEFLIYFQGTGAADDSGLPNDRFFAVRPEGSVSTLKIQRTERGDSAVYLCASSLRPGVGDNEQFFGPGTRLTVL.

J is TRBJ1-1 and V is TRBV7-2, with D hard to call. V gave up 5 bases and J gave up 1 base, with 11 bases separating them. The CDR3 runs to 14 residues. The germline V gene encodes CDR1 SGHTA and CDR2 FQGNSA. The CDR3 sequence: CASSLPLRNTEAFF. The CDR3, as DNA: TGTGCCAGCAGCCTCCCTCTTCGGAACACTGAAGCTTTCTTT.

The gene calls are TRBV5-4 and TRBJ1-1, with D possibly being TRBD1 (5 bases). The CDR3 spans 13 residues. V gave up 5 bases and J gave up 4 bases, with 12 bases separating them. The germline V gene encodes CDR1 SGHNT and CDR2 YYREEE (reference sequence). The CDR3 bases are TGTGCCAGCAGTTGGGGGGGTATCACTGAAGCTTTCTTT. Residues: CASSWGGITEAFF.

This rearrangement joins TRBV7-3 to TRBJ1-5; possibly TRBD1 for D (5 bases). Trimming pared 2 bases from V and 5 bases from J, leaving 16 bases between. This CDR3 has 16 residues. Germline V gene sequence: CDR1 SGHTA, CDR2 FQGTGA. CDR3 sequence reads: CASSLAKEGMDQPQHF. The CDR3 coding sequence is TGTGCCAGCAGCTTAGCCAAGGAGGGGATGGATCAGCCCCAGCATTTT.

V usage is TRBV6-6 and J usage is TRBJ2-1; 8 bases fit TRBD2. Germline-derived CDR1 and CDR2 are MNHNY and SVGAGI (reference sequence). This CDR3 region has 15 residues. Germline trimming cut 6 bases from V and 0 bases from J; bases unmatched to any gene: 4. The CDR3 coding sequence is TGTGCCAGCAGGTACCTAGCGGGCTCCTACAATGAGCAGTTCTTC. The encoded protein is CASRYLAGSYNEQFF.

V and J are TRBV7-8 and TRBJ2-7; D is perhaps TRBD1 (6 bases). V lost 8 bases, J lost 2 bases, and 22 bases lay in between. This CDR3 region has 16 residues. Germline values: CDR1 SGHVS, CDR2 FQNEAQ. Here the CDR3 reads CASDFPLMGQPYEQYF. In DNA, the CDR3 is TGTGCCAGCGATTTTCCCCTTATGGGACAACCCTACGAGCAGTACTTC. Using reference TRBV7-8 and TRBJ2-7 for the parts outside the CDR3, the full variable domain is GAGVSQSPRYKVAKRGQDVALRCDPISGHVSLFWYQQALGQGPEFLTYFQNEAQLDKSGLPSDRFFAERPEGSVSTLKIQRTQQEDSAVYLCASDFPLMGQPYEQYFGPGTRLTVT.

The chain recombines TRBV9 with TRBJ1-4; D may be TRBD1 (6 bases). The V gene's germline CDR1 is SGDLS and CDR2 YYNGEE. Trimming removed 6 bases at V and 0 bases at J, with 21 bases between. The length of the CDR3 is 18 residues. The CDR3 sequence is CASNPGQAKLTTNEKLFF. In nucleotides, the CDR3 is TGTGCCAGCAACCCGGGACAAGCGAAACTCACAACTAATGAAAAACTGTTTTTT.

V usage is TRBV9 and J usage is TRBJ2-3; D possibly corresponds to TRBD2 (6 bases). CDR3 size: 14 residues. Trimming took 2 bases from V and 2 from J, leaving 9 bases between them. Per germline, CDR1 SGDLS and CDR2 YYNGEE. CDR3 nucleotides: TGTGCCAGCAGCGTGCGGGACCTCACAGATACGCAGTATTTT. As protein: CASSVRDLTDTQYF.

This chain connects TRBV4-3 to TRBJ2-5; the D is unclear. The ends were cut back, 0 bases at V and 0 bases at J, with 8 bases in the middle. The CDR3 has 15 amino acids. The germline V gene has CDR1 LGHNA and CDR2 YSLEER. The CDR3 DNA is TGCGCCAGCAGCCAAGATGTACAGTACCAAGAGACCCAGTACTTC. Encoded protein: CASSQDVQYQETQYF.

This clone has only a few counts. The chain carries TRBV18 and TRBJ1-4; 9 nucleotides align to TRBD1. This CDR3 contains 14 residues. Germline lookup yields CDR1 KGHSH and CDR2 LQKENI. V lost 3 bases, J lost 7 bases, and 3 bases stayed unmatched. This CDR3 is CASSPGQGREKLFF. The CDR3 DNA reads TGTGCCAGCTCACCGGGACAGGGTCGTGAAAAACTGTTTTTT.

The J gene is TRBJ2-3, the V gene TRBV5-6; TRBD2 matches 8 bases. Germline CDR1 reads SGHDT; CDR2 reads YYEEEE. This CDR3 has 17 amino acids. Losses at the gene ends were 3 bases for V and 5 bases for J; bases not matched to a gene: 14. The CDR3 DNA reads as TGTGCCAGCAGCTCTGGGGCCCGGGGGGGCGAGGAAGATACGCAGTATTTT. It encodes CASSSGARGGEEDTQYF.